This T cell receptor beta chain was retrieved from a study of CD8+ T cells in alopecia areata. As for the study in general: Recipients were approximately 7-10-week-old female C3H/HeJ mice grafted with skin from approximately 6-12-month-old C3H/HeJ donors with spontaneous alopecia.

Researchers sorted pooled cutaneous lymph node cells on the basis of CD4, CD8alpha, NKG2D, NKG2ACE and other markers. Germline V gene sequence: CDR1 NNHDY, CDR2 SYVADS. Trimming stripped 5 bases from V and 0 bases from J, with 7 bases between. The CDR3 is 13 amino acids. Sequencing templates came from extracted RNA that was reverse transcribed into cDNA. The repertoire was sequenced with immunoSEQ multiplex PCR; TCRdb's copy has only in-frame clones and lacks some. The sample contains approximately 280,000 clones, none occurring once; approximately 1.2% lies in the top ten. This clone was picked up a small number of times. Antigen specificity is unknown. Gene names denote mouse genes. The read is 4 residues too short to cover the CDR3 end, so that end is filled in from the germline J gene. General study findings and limits: Lesional scalp exceeded normal scalp in clonality, especially in alopecia totalis/universalis.

This chain uses TRBV13-3 with TRBJ2-4; D not certain. This receptor was obtained from a C3H/HeJ mouse with alopecia areata. The mice in this strain carry MHC haplotype H2-k. Sequencing input: CD4+ T cells sorted from a lymph node. This chain's CDR3 is CASRGGSQNTLYF. CDR3 DNA (partial): TGTGCCAGCAGAGGAGGGAGTCAAAAC.